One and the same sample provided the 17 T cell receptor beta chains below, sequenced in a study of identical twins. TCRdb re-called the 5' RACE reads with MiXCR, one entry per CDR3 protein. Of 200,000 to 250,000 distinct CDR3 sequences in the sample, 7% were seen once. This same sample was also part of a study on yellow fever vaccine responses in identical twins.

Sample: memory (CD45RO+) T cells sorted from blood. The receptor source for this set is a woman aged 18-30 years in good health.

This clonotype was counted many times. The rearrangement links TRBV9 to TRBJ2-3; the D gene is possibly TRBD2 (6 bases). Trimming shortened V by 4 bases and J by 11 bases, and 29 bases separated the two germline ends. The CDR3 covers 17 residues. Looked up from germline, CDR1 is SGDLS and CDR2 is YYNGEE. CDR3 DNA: TGTGCCAGCAGCACGAGCGTTGGGACGGGGGTGCCAGCTAGGCAGTATTTT. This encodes CASSTSVGTGVPARQYF. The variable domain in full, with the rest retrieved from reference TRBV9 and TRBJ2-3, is DSGVTQTPKHLITATGQRVTLRCSPRSGDLSVYWYQQSLDQGLQFLIQYYNGEERAKGNILERFSAQQFPDLHSELNLSSLELGDSALYFCASSTSVGTGVPARQYFGPGTRLTVL.

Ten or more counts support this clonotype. The CDR3 sequence: CASSPQSADTQYF. In nucleotides, the CDR3 is TGTGCCAGCAGCCCACAGAGTGCAGATACGCAGTATTTT. The chain links TRBV7-2 to TRBJ2-3; no firm D call. V dropped 5 bases and J dropped 4 bases, with 10 bases sitting between them. CDR1 and CDR2 from the germline V gene are SGHTA and FQGNSA. This CDR3 is built from 13 residues.

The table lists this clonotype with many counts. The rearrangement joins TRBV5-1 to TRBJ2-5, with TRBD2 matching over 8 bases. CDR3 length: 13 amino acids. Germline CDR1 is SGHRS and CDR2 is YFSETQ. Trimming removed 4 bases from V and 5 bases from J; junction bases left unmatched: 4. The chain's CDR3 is CASSLSGVETQYF. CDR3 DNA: TGCGCCAGCAGCCTTAGCGGGGTGGAGACCCAGTACTTC.

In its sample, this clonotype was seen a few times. CDR3 sequence (DNA): TGTGCCAGCAGGAGGAGCGGTAGCTCCTACGAGCAGTACTTC. It specifies CASRRSGSSYEQYF. The V call is TRBV27, the J call TRBJ2-7; D is perhaps TRBD2 (5 bases). The CDR3 is made up of 14 amino acids. The V end was cut by 6 bases, the J end by 0 bases, with 12 bases between. Germline assignment: CDR1 MNHEY and CDR2 SMNVEV (reference sequence).

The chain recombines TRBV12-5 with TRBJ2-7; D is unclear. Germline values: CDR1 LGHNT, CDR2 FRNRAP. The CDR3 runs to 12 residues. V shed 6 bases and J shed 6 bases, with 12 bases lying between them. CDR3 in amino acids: CASGRDNREQYF. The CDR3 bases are TGTGCTAGTGGAAGAGACAATCGCGAGCAGTACTTC.

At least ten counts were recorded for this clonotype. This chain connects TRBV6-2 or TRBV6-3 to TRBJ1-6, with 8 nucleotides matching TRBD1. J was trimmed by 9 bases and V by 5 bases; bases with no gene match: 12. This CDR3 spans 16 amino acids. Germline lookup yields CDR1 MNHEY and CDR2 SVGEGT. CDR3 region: CASSIHGTGGGSPLHF. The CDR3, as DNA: TGTGCCAGCAGTATCCACGGGACAGGCGGGGGTTCACCCCTCCACTTT.

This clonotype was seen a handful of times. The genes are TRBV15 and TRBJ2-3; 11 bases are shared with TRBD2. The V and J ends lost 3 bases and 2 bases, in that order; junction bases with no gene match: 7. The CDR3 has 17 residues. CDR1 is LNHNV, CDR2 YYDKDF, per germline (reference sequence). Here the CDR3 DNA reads TGTGCCACCAGCAGCGGCAAGACTAGCGGGGCCACAGATACGCAGTATTTT. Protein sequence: CATSSGKTSGATDTQYF.

The CDR3 DNA follows: TGTGCCAGCAGCTTAGGTACAGGGAATTCACCCCTCCACTTT. Translated: CASSLGTGNSPLHF. This chain uses TRBV11-2 with TRBJ1-6, with TRBD1 as a possible D gene (6 bases). Trimming left V 1 base short and J 7 bases short, with 8 bases between. CDR1 is SGHAT, CDR2 FQNNGV, per germline. The CDR3 contains 14 residues.

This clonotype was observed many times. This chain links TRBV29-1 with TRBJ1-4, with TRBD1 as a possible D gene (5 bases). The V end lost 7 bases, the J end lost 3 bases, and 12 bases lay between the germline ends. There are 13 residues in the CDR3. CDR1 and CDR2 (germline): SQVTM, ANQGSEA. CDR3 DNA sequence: TGCAGCGCTGGGACCTCGCCTAATGAAAAACTGTTTTTT. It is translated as CSAGTSPNEKLFF.

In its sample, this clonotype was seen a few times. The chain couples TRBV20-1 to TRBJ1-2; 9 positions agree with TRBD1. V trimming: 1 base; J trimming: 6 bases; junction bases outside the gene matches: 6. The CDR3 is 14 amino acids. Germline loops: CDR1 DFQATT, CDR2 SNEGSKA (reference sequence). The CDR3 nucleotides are TGCAGTGCTAGAGCGACCGGGACAGGGAATGGCTACACCTTC. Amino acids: CSARATGTGNGYTF.

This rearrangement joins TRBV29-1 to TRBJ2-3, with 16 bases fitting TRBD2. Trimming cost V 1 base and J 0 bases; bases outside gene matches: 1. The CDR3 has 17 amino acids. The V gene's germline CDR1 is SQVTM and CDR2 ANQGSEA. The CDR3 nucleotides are TGCAGCGTTGAAGCGGGACTAGCGGGGGGGAGCACAGATACGCAGTATTTT. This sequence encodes CSVEAGLAGGSTDTQYF.

The DNA for the CDR3 is TGTGCCAGCAGCCGACCGGACCTCACAACCGGCTATGGCTACACCTTC. Translation gives CASSRPDLTTGYGYTF. The chain links TRBV6-2 or TRBV6-3 to TRBJ1-2; D unclear. The CDR3 has 16 amino acids. The V end was cut by 6 bases, the J end by 4 bases, with 21 bases between. Per the germline V gene, CDR1 is MNHEY and CDR2 is SVGEGT.

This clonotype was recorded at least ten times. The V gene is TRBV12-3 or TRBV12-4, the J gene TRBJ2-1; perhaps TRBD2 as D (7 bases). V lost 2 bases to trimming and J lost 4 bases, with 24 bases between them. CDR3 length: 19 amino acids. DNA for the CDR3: TGTGCCAGCAGTTTACAGCGGGGTGCTACGATAGGGGGATACAATGAGCAGTTCTTC. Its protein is CASSLQRGATIGGYNEQFF.

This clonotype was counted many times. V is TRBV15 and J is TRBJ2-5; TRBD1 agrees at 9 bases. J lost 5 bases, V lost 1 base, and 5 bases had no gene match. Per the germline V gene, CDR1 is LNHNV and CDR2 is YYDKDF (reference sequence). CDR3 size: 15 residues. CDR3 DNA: TGTGCCACCAGCAGAGTCTTACAGGGGGCCGAGACCCAGTACTTC. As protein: CATSRVLQGAETQYF.

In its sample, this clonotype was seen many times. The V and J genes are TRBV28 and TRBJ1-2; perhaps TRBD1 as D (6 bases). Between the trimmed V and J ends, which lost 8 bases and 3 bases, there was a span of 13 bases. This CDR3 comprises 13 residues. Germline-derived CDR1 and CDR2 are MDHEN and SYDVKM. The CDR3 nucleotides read TGTGCCAGCCGCATGGGGGGCCACTATGGCTACACCTTC. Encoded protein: CASRMGGHYGYTF.

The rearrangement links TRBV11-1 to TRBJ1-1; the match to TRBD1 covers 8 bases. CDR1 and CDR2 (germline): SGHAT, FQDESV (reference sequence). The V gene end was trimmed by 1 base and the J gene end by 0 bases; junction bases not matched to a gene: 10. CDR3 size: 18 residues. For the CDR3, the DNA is TGTGCCAGCAGCTTAGGTGCAGGGGGCCGGCGTTTGAACACTGAAGCTTTCTTT. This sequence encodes CASSLGAGGRRLNTEAFF.

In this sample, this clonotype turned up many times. CDR3 protein: CASSWGATTFGELFF. DNA of the CDR3: TGCGCCAGCAGCTGGGGGGCGACGACGTTTGGGGAGCTGTTTTTT. This chain joins TRBV5-1 and TRBJ2-2; possibly TRBD1 or TRBD2 for D (6 bases each). The V and J ends lost 3 bases and 8 bases respectively, with 17 bases between them. Germline lookup yields CDR1 SGHRS and CDR2 YFSETQ. This CDR3 is 15 amino acids long.